The clone carrying this T cell receptor beta chain has only a few counts. Its target is not known. The data belong to a study of T cell repertoires in cytomegalovirus infection. Study overall: Indications of both CMV infection and matching HLA type were provided by public TCR beta signatures.

The CDR3 spans 15 residues. Trimming left V 3 bases short and J 2 bases short, with 12 bases between. Looked up from germline, CDR1 is SEHNR and CDR2 is FQNEAQ (reference sequence). TCRdb passed the reads through MiXCR, listing each CDR3 protein once. Here the sample spans hundreds of thousands of distinct CDR3 sequences, 30% to 35% being singletons. Overall study findings and caveats: Clonotypes of TCR beta that were HLA-C-restricted and CMV-specific dominated the ex vivo response. Identification of carriers of CMV plus the relevant HLA was achieved through cumulative public TCR beta family frequency.

The starting material was cultured PBMCs, obtained from culture after CMV antigen stimulation. The chain links TRBV7-9 to TRBJ2-3; tentative D call: TRBD2 (7 bases). The receptor was derived from a human donor in good health (CMV status not recorded). Some clones in this sample may be carry-over from other donors' samples. Here the CDR3 reads CASSFGGPNTDTQYF. CDR3 in DNA: TGTGCCAGCAGCTTCGGGGGGCCTAACACAGATACGCAGTATTTT.